These 27 T cell receptor beta chains were all obtained from the same sample, sequenced in a study of shared clonotypes between healthy human individuals. TCRdb keeps only in-frame clones here, not all; method: immunoSEQ multiplex PCR. The table lists nearly 1,000,000 clones, around 80% of them singletons. Sequencing input: memory CD4+ T cells sorted from blood. The subset is: CD45RA-negative fraction. The receptor source for this set is a man aged 18 to 35 in good health.

Concerning this clone: The sample carries other DNA sequences with the same CDR3. The rearrangement joins TRBV15 to TRBJ2-3; 11 nucleotides agree with TRBD2. Germline CDR1 and CDR2: LNHNV and YYDKDF (reference sequence). CDR3 length equals 16 residues. Germline trimming cut 0 bases from V and 4 bases from J; bases unmatched to any gene: 3. The CDR3 DNA reads as TGTGCCACCAGCAGAGAGGCTAGCGGGAGGCCAGATACGCAGTATTTT. Its translation: CATSREASGRPDTQYF.

The CDR3 region has the DNA TGCGCCAGCAGTGACGGCCGGACAGGGGTAGAGCAGTACTTC. Its protein product is CASSDGRTGVEQYF. The V gene is TRBV10-1, the J gene TRBJ2-7; 9 bases line up with TRBD1. Germline CDR1 WNHNN, CDR2 SYGVQD (reference sequence). The CDR3 is 14 residues long. J was trimmed by 7 bases and V by 3 bases; bases with no gene match: 7.

The rearrangement uses TRBV27 and TRBJ1-4; D call uncertain. CDR1 is MNHEY, CDR2 SMNVEV, per germline (reference sequence). The CDR3 has 13 residues. The V and J ends lost 6 bases and 7 bases respectively, with 12 bases between them. The CDR3 nucleotides read TGTGCCAGCAGGTCCGGGCTAGGTGAAAAACTGTTTTTT. This encodes CASRSGLGEKLFF. Based on the CDR3 plus reference TRBV27 and TRBJ1-4, the full variable domain is EAQVTQNPRYLITVTGKKLTVTCSQNMNHEYMSWYRQDPGLGLRQIYYSMNVEVTDKGDVPEGYKVSRKEKRNFPLILESPSPNQTSLYFCASRSGLGEKLFFGSGTQLSVL.

The table lists this clone with many counts. CDR3 sequence reads: CASSSQVTSGTGELFF. The CDR3 nucleotides read TGTGCCAGCAGCTCTCAAGTCACTAGCGGCACCGGGGAGCTGTTTTTT. J is TRBJ2-2 and V is TRBV7-2, with TRBD2 matching over 8 bases. Germline assignment: CDR1 SGHTA and CDR2 FQGNSA. The trim removed 4 bases at V and 4 bases at J, leaving 8 bases unmatched. This CDR3 comprises 16 residues.

The CDR3 sequence: CASSQDNGAVSYNEQFF. CDR3 bases: TGCGCCAGCAGCCAAGATAACGGGGCGGTCTCCTACAATGAGCAGTTCTTC. The V and J genes are TRBV4-1 and TRBJ2-1, with D perhaps given as TRBD1 or TRBD2 (5 bases each). Germline values: CDR1 MGHRA, CDR2 YSYEKL. The CDR3 length is 17 residues. V was pared by 0 bases and J by 0 bases, with 12 bases between.

This clone was detected only a few times. The rearrangement links TRBV6-1 to TRBJ1-2; a weak D match, TRBD1 (6 bases). The V end lost 5 bases, the J end lost 8 bases, and 12 bases lay between the germline ends. Germline lookup yields CDR1 MNHNS and CDR2 SASEGT. The CDR3 loop spans 12 amino acids. The CDR3 DNA reads as TGTGCCAGCAGTCCCAACAGGGCCGGCTACACCTTC. Translation gives CASSPNRAGYTF.

The chain links TRBV7-3 to TRBJ1-5; D is unclear. Between the trimmed V and J ends, which lost 2 bases and 5 bases, there was a span of 7 bases. The CDR3 is made up of 13 amino acids. In germline, CDR1 is SGHTA, CDR2 FQGTGA. The CDR3: CASSLGPDQPQHF. The CDR3 region has the DNA TGTGCCAGCAGCTTAGGGCCGGATCAGCCCCAGCATTTT.

In nucleotides, the CDR3 is TGTGCCATCAGGCAGGGGGCGGAAAGAGATACGCAGTATTTT. Amino acid sequence: CAIRQGAERDTQYF. The rearrangement links TRBV10-3 to TRBJ2-3; 8 bases match TRBD1. The CDR3 has 14 amino acids. Per germline, CDR1 ENHRY and CDR2 SYGVKD. After removal of 6 bases from V and 5 bases from J, the junction contained 7 bases not matched to a gene.

The sample holds many counts of this clone. V usage is TRBV7-9 and J usage is TRBJ1-6; no firm D call. The CDR3 is 13 amino acids. V was shortened by 5 bases and J by 13 bases, with 15 bases between the two germline ends. Per germline, CDR1 SEHNR and CDR2 FQNEAQ (reference sequence). The CDR3 nucleotides read TGTGCCAGCAGCCCGACCGGGGAGGTCCCCCTCCACTTT. Amino acids: CASSPTGEVPLHF.

The chain couples TRBV19 to TRBJ1-1, with D perhaps TRBD1 (5 bases). The CDR3 has 14 residues. V was shortened by 7 bases and J by 3 bases, with 15 bases between the two germline ends. CDR1 is LNHDA and CDR2 is SQIVND in the germline V gene (reference sequence). The CDR3 here is CASTMGQGDTEAFF. The CDR3 DNA sequence: TGTGCCAGTACCATGGGGCAGGGCGACACTGAAGCTTTCTTT.

The chain carries TRBV9 and TRBJ2-2, with D possibly TRBD2 on 5 matching bases. Germline assignment: CDR1 SGDLS and CDR2 YYNGEE. Trimming removed 4 bases from V and 4 bases from J, with 14 bases in between. CDR3 length: 15 amino acids. CDR3 amino acids: CASSYGNTLTGELFF. The CDR3 DNA follows: TGTGCCAGCAGCTACGGGAACACCCTCACCGGGGAGCTGTTTTTT.

The chain couples TRBV9 to TRBJ2-5; TRBD1 matches at 8 bases. Germline-derived CDR1 and CDR2 are SGDLS and YYNGEE. The V gene end was trimmed by 2 bases and the J gene end by 4 bases; junction bases not matched to a gene: 10. The CDR3 has 16 amino acids. The CDR3 is CASSVEPGQGGETQYF. As DNA, the CDR3 is TGTGCCAGCAGCGTCGAGCCCGGACAGGGTGGAGAGACCCAGTACTTC.

J is TRBJ2-3 and V is TRBV5-4; D possibly uses TRBD1 or TRBD2 (5 bases each). CDR1 and CDR2 (germline): SGHNT, YYREEE (reference sequence). V lost 6 bases and J lost 0, with 14 bases in between. The CDR3 length is 15 residues. The CDR3 is CASTHRDGSTDTQYF. CDR3 coding DNA: TGTGCCAGCACCCACCGGGACGGAAGCACAGATACGCAGTATTTT. Filled out from reference TRBV5-4 and TRBJ2-3, the complete variable domain reads ETGVTQSPTHLIKTRGQQVTLRCSSQSGHNTVSWYQQALGQGPQFIFQYYREEENGRGNFPPRFSGLQFPNYSSELNVNALELDDSALYLCASTHRDGSTDTQYFGPGTRLTVL.

The chain combines TRBV6-5 with TRBJ2-7; D is possibly TRBD2 (5 bases). This CDR3 is 14 amino acids long. The germline V gene encodes CDR1 MNHEY and CDR2 SVGAGI. The germline V and J ends were trimmed by 6 bases and 0 bases, with 12 bases remaining between them. For the CDR3, the DNA is TGTGCCAGCAGGGAGCGGATTTACTCCTACGAGCAGTACTTC. Protein: CASRERIYSYEQYF.

The J gene is TRBJ2-7, the V gene TRBV18, with 11 bases fitting TRBD2. Trimming at V came to 3 bases and at J to 4 bases, leaving 5 bases not matched to a gene. Germline lookup yields CDR1 KGHSH and CDR2 LQKENI. There are 15 residues in the CDR3. CDR3 nucleotide sequence: TGTGCCAGCTCACCCAACCCTAGCGGGAGGTACGAGCAGTACTTC. Translation gives CASSPNPSGRYEQYF.

V usage is TRBV15 and J usage is TRBJ2-1; 10 nucleotides align to TRBD2. Trimming cost V 1 base and J 7 bases; bases outside gene matches: 7. This CDR3 region has 16 residues. Germline V gives CDR1 LNHNV, CDR2 YYDKDF (reference sequence). For the CDR3, the DNA is TGTGCCACCAGCAGAGGTGGTAGCGGGGGGTTGAATGAGCAGTTCTTC. It encodes CATSRGGSGGLNEQFF.

The chain combines TRBV2 with TRBJ1-1, with a weak D call TRBD1 (5 bases). The germline V gene encodes CDR1 SNHLY and CDR2 FYNNEI. V was clipped by 6 bases and J by 4 bases, with 15 bases between them. The CDR3 sequence is 14 residues long. This chain's CDR3 is CASSPGAVSTEAFF. CDR3 bases: TGTGCCAGCAGCCCCGGGGCGGTTTCCACTGAAGCTTTCTTT.

This chain links TRBV10-3 with TRBJ1-2; no clear D. This CDR3 has 13 residues. Trimming removed 3 bases from V and 6 bases from J, with 11 bases in between. The germline gives CDR1 ENHRY, CDR2 SYGVKD. CDR3 residues: CAISDSGLDGYTF. The DNA for the CDR3 is TGTGCCATCAGTGACTCTGGATTGGATGGCTACACCTTC.

The chain combines TRBV19 with TRBJ2-7; perhaps TRBD1 as D (7 bases). The germline gives CDR1 LNHDA, CDR2 SQIVND (reference sequence). This CDR3 comprises 16 residues. With 2 bases removed from V and 7 bases from J, the gap between germline ends came to 21 bases. The CDR3 DNA is TGTGCCAGTAGTATACTCCAGGGGGGTATCGCGAGGGAGCAGTACTTC. As protein: CASSILQGGIAREQYF.

The V call is TRBV28, the J call TRBJ2-1; D is tentatively TRBD1 or TRBD2 (5 bases each). Trimming stripped 11 bases from V and 6 bases from J, with 14 bases between. Germline V gene lookup returns CDR1 MDHEN and CDR2 SYDVKM. The CDR3 covers 12 residues. This CDR3 is CASRGAANEQFF. CDR3 in DNA: TGTGCCTCCCGAGGGGCCGCCAATGAGCAGTTCTTC.

This chain uses TRBV18 with TRBJ1-2, with TRBD1 matching over 12 bases. Per the germline V gene, CDR1 is KGHSH and CDR2 is LQKENI. The ends lost 4 bases at V and 5 bases at J; junction bases unmatched: 5. The CDR3 is 15 amino acids. CDR3 sequence: CASSLGTGGAYGYTF. In DNA form, the CDR3 reads TGTGCCAGCTCACTTGGGACAGGGGGCGCTTATGGCTACACCTTC.

The chain recombines TRBV7-2 with TRBJ1-2; D is possibly TRBD1 (5 bases). Trimming took off 5 bases at V and 2 bases at J, with 9 bases between the two ends. This CDR3 is 13 amino acids long. Per germline, CDR1 SGHTA and CDR2 FQGNSA. The CDR3: CASSADRNYGYTF. The CDR3 bases are TGTGCCAGCAGCGCCGACAGAAACTATGGCTACACCTTC.

The chain joins TRBV7-9 to TRBJ2-1; D is undetermined. Trimming pared 1 base from V and 7 bases from J, leaving 8 bases between. Per germline, CDR1 SEHNR and CDR2 FQNEAQ (reference sequence). This CDR3 is built from 13 residues. As DNA, the CDR3 is TGTGCCAGCAGCTTAGACGGCTTTAATGAGCAGTTCTTC. It encodes CASSLDGFNEQFF.

The chain employs TRBV10-2 and TRBJ1-1, with a tentative D call TRBD1 (6 bases). The germline V gene has CDR1 WSHSY and CDR2 SAAADI. Trimming shortened V by 6 bases and J by 5 bases, and 10 bases separated the two germline ends. The CDR3 contains 12 residues. CDR3 DNA sequence: TGCGCCAGCAGCAGGACAGTAACTGAAGCTTTCTTT. Translated: CASSRTVTEAFF.

The CDR3 loop is CASSRDRNYGYTF. DNA for the CDR3: TGTGCCAGCAGTCGTGACAGGAACTATGGCTACACCTTC. V is TRBV28 and J is TRBJ1-2; the D gene is possibly TRBD1 (6 bases). The length of the CDR3 is 13 residues. Trimming left V 5 bases short and J 2 bases short, with 9 bases between. CDR1 and CDR2 (germline): MDHEN, SYDVKM.

The chain is built from TRBV6-5 and TRBJ1-5; D is uncertain. Trimming took off 5 bases at V and 7 bases at J, with 9 bases between the two ends. The germline V gene encodes CDR1 MNHEY and CDR2 SVGAGI. The CDR3 has 12 amino acids. Here the CDR3 reads CASSRPAQPQHF. DNA for the CDR3: TGTGCCAGCAGTCGACCCGCACAGCCCCAGCATTTT.

This sequence joins TRBV2 and TRBJ2-6; D not certain. Germline V gives CDR1 SNHLY, CDR2 FYNNEI. Trimming left V 6 bases short and J 0 bases short, with 12 bases between. CDR3 length: 16 amino acids. Written as DNA, the CDR3 is TGTGCCAGCAGAGTAACGATCAACTCTGGGGCCAACGTCCTGACTTTC. Translated, it gives CASRVTINSGANVLTF.